Shown below are 9 T cell receptor beta chains from a single sample sequenced in a study of blood T cell repertoires in COVID-19. Sequencing was performed with immunoSEQ multiplex PCR; in TCRdb, only in-frame clones are kept and a portion is missing. In the table there are about 38,000 clones, just under 85% of which are singletons. The sample consisted of peripheral blood. These receptors were taken from a man in his fifties or sixties with active COVID-19.

J is TRBJ1-4 and V is TRBV28; D perhaps matches TRBD1 (5 bases). Trimming removed 5 bases at V and 0 bases at J, with 10 bases between. Germline-derived CDR1 and CDR2 are MDHEN and SYDVKM. The CDR3 consists of 15 residues. Here the CDR3 reads CASSGGWTTNEKLFF. The DNA of the CDR3 is TGTGCCAGCAGTGGGGGGTGGACAACTAATGAAAAACTGTTTTTT.

The genes are TRBV12-5 and TRBJ1-4; 8 nucleotides agree with TRBD1. CDR1 and CDR2 from the germline V gene are LGHNT and FRNRAP. The V segment lost 4 bases and the J segment 3 bases; nucleotides outside the gene matches: 4. The CDR3 has 15 amino acids. Written as DNA, the CDR3 is TGTGCTAGTGGTTCCGGACAGGGAGCTAATGAAAAACTGTTTTTT. Translation gives CASGSGQGANEKLFF.

The chain couples TRBV7-7 to TRBJ2-5, with a tentative D call TRBD1 (5 bases). Looked up from germline, CDR1 is SSHAT and CDR2 is FNYEAQ (reference sequence). The CDR3 sequence is 13 residues long. V shed 3 bases and J shed 5 bases, with 10 bases lying between them. The DNA for the CDR3 is TGTGCCAGCAGCTTGTCAGGGTCTGAGACCCAGTACTTC. It codes for CASSLSGSETQYF.

This clone was picked up one time. The chain joins TRBV7-9 to TRBJ2-3, with TRBD2 matching over 8 bases. The junction had 3 bases not matched to a gene; V was cut back by 4 bases and J by 0 bases. The CDR3 has 15 residues. In germline, CDR1 is SEHNR, CDR2 FQNEAQ (reference sequence). The DNA of the CDR3 is TGTGCCAGCAGCTGGACTAGCACTAGCACAGATACGCAGTATTTT. This translates into CASSWTSTSTDTQYF.

The chain uses TRBV3-1 (or the pseudogene TRBV3-2) and TRBJ2-5, with D possibly matching TRBD2 (6 bases). The CDR3 has 18 residues. CDR1 LGHDT and CDR2 YNNKEL come from the germline V gene (reference sequence). Deletions cut 0 bases from V and 3 bases from J, with 20 bases between. The CDR3: CASSQDLSGRTRKETQYF. CDR3 bases: TGTGCCAGCAGCCAAGATCTCTCGGGGAGGACAAGAAAAGAGACCCAGTACTTC.

In nucleotides, the CDR3 is TGCGCCAGCAGCCAGTCCCAGGGTTTGTACAATGAGCAGTTCTTC. This sequence encodes CASSQSQGLYNEQFF. The chain has TRBV4-1 and TRBJ2-1; TRBD1 is a possible D gene (5 bases). The V gene's germline CDR1 is MGHRA and CDR2 YSYEKL. Trimming stripped 3 bases from V and 4 bases from J, with 13 bases between. The CDR3 extends over 15 amino acids.

This clone was detected only a few times. This sequence joins TRBV4-1 and TRBJ2-2, with 7 bases identical to TRBD2. Per germline, CDR1 MGHRA and CDR2 YSYEKL. The CDR3 sequence is 18 residues long. Trimming took 0 bases from V and 1 from J; bases not matched to a gene: 8. CDR3 sequence (DNA): TGCGCCAGCAGCCAAGATATGTGGGGCGGGAGGAACACCGGGGAGCTGTTTTTT. Residues: CASSQDMWGGRNTGELFF.

This chain uses TRBV4-2 with TRBJ1-1, with D possibly TRBD1 on 6 matching bases. Trimming cost V 1 base and J 3 bases, with 15 bases left between them. The CDR3 is made up of 16 amino acids. Germline values: CDR1 LGHNA, CDR2 YNFKEQ. CDR3 in amino acids: CASSQVTGRVDTEAFF. Written as DNA, the CDR3 is TGTGCCAGCAGCCAAGTTACAGGGAGAGTCGACACTGAAGCTTTCTTT.

The chain uses TRBV9 and TRBJ2-5; 7 nucleotides line up with TRBD2. CDR1 is SGDLS and CDR2 is YYNGEE in the germline V gene. The CDR3 contains 14 residues. V lost 4 bases, J lost 0 bases, and 3 bases stayed unmatched. This CDR3 reads CASSPRGDQETQYF. In DNA, the CDR3 is TGTGCCAGCAGCCCTCGGGGGGACCAAGAGACCCAGTACTTC.